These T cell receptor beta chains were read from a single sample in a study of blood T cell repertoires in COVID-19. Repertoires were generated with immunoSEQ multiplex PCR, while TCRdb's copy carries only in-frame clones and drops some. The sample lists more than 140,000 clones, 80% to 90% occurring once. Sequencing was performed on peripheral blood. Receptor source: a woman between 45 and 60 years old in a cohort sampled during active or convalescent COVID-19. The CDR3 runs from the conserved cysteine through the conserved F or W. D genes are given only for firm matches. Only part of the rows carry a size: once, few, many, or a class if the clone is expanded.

TGCGCCAGCAGCTTGCCGGGACTCTCTTCACCCCTCCACTTT	CASSLPGLSSPLHF	NA	TRBJ1-6	TRBV5-1	NA
TGTGCCTGGAAGTTAGCGGGCCCTATCAATGAGCAGTTCTTC	CAWKLAGPINEQFF	NA	TRBJ2-1	TRBV30	TRBD2
TGCGCCAGCAGCCAAGATCTTCAGGGAAATACTGAAGCTTTCTTT	CASSQDLQGNTEAFF	NA	TRBJ1-1	TRBV4-3	NA
TGTGCCAGCAGCAAAGTTACAGGGGGCGCCCCCCCCTATGGCTACACCTTC	CASSKVTGGAPPYGYTF	few	TRBJ1-2	TRBV21-1	NA
TGTGCCACCAGTGATGGGACAGGGTTACAGCCCCAGCATTTT	CATSDGTGLQPQHF	NA	TRBJ1-5	TRBV24-1	TRBD1
TGTGCCAGCAGCATTCAGGGGAACACTGAAGCTTTCTTT	CASSIQGNTEAFF	NA	TRBJ1-1	TRBV7-9	NA
TGCGCCAGCAGCTACAGGGGCCCCGGGGAGCTGTTTTTT	CASSYRGPGELFF	once	TRBJ2-2	TRBV5-1	TRBD1
TGTGCCAGCATCCCAGCCCGGGGTGAAAAACTGTTTTTT	CASIPARGEKLFF	NA	TRBJ1-4	TRBV2	NA
TGCGCCAGCAGCCAAGAGTTCGTGCAGGGGGCCAGGATTTTAGCCAAAAACATTCAGTACTTC	CASSQEFVQGARILAKNIQYF	NA	TRBJ2-4	TRBV4-3	TRBD1
TGTGCCAGCAGCTTAGCGGGGACTAGCGGGATCTCCTACGAGCAGTACTTC	CASSLAGTSGISYEQYF	NA	TRBJ2-7	TRBV7-2	TRBD2
TGTGCCAGCAGCTACAGGGGGACCTCGGGTGGCTACACCTTC	CASSYRGTSGGYTF	NA	TRBJ1-2	TRBV6-5	TRBD1
TGTGCCATCAGTGAGATGGGGCTCTATGGCTACACCTTC	CAISEMGLYGYTF	NA	TRBJ1-2	TRBV10-3	NA
TGTGCCAGCAATTCCCAGGGTAGAGCCCGGGTAGACACTGAAGCTTTCTTT	CASNSQGRARVDTEAFF	NA	TRBJ1-1	TRBV27	NA
TGTGCCAGCAGTTCAGACAGCGCCTATGGCTACACCTTC	CASSSDSAYGYTF	NA	TRBJ1-2	TRBV12-3/TRBV12-4	NA
TGTGCCAGTAAAGGGGACTGGTATAATTCACCCCTCCACTTT	CASKGDWYNSPLHF	NA	TRBJ1-6	TRBV19	NA
TGTGCCAGCAGCCACACAGGGGTGGCCGGGGAGCTGTTTTTT	CASSHTGVAGELFF	NA	TRBJ2-2	TRBV7-3	TRBD1
TGTGCCAGCAACCCGATTATGGCTCTTCCCCATTGGGAGACCCAGTACTTC	CASNPIMALPHWETQYF	NA	TRBJ2-5	TRBV6-2/TRBV6-3	NA
TGTGCCAGTAGTCGGCTTGGAGGCGCGATCAATCAGCCCCAGCATTTT	CASSRLGGAINQPQHF	NA	TRBJ1-5	TRBV19	NA
TGCGCCAGCAGGATCGGGACAGACTATGGCTACACCTTC	CASRIGTDYGYTF	NA	TRBJ1-2	TRBV5-1	TRBD1
TGCGCCAGCAGCTTGCAGGGGGTGGGAGAAAAACTGTTTTTT	CASSLQGVGEKLFF	NA	TRBJ1-4	TRBV5-1	TRBD1
TGTGCCAGCATGGCTAGGAATAATCAGCCCCAGCATTTT	CASMARNNQPQHF	NA	TRBJ1-5	TRBV2	NA
TGTGCCAGCAGTGCCACTGGAAACACCATATATTTT	CASSATGNTIYF	NA	TRBJ1-3	TRBV25-1	NA
TGTGCCAGCAGCGTCGGGACAAACCCCGCTGAAGCTTTCTTT	CASSVGTNPAEAFF	NA	TRBJ1-1	TRBV11-3	NA
TGTGCCATCGGCTTGGGACAGGCCTTCACCTCACCCCTCCACTTT	CAIGLGQAFTSPLHF	NA	TRBJ1-6	TRBV10-3	TRBD1
TGTGCCAGCAGCCCCACAGGGAACTATGGCTACACCTTC	CASSPTGNYGYTF	NA	TRBJ1-2	TRBV5-6	NA